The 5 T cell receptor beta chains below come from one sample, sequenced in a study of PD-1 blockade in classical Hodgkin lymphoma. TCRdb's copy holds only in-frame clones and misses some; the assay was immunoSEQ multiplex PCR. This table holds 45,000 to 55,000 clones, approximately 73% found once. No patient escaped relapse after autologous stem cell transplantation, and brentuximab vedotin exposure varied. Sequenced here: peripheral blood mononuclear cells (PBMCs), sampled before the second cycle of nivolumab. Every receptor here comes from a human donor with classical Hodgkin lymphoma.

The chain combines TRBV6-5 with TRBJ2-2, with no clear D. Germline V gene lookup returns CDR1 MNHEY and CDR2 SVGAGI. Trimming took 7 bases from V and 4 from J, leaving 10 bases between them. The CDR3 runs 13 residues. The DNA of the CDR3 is TGTGCCAGCATGCCGGCCGGCACCGGGGAGCTGTTTTTT. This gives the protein CASMPAGTGELFF.

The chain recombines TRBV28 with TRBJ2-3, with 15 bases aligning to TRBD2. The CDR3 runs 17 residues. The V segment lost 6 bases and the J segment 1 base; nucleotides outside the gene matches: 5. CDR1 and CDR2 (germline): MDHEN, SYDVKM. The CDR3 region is CASRRGLAGGGTDTQYF. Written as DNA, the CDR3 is TGTGCCAGCAGGAGGGGACTAGCGGGAGGAGGCACAGATACGCAGTATTTT.

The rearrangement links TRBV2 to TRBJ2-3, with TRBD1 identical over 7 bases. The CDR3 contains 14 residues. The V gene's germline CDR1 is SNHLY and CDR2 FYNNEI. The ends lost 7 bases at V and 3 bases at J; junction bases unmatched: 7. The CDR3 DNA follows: TGTGCCAGCAACAGACAGGGTAGGACAGATACGCAGTATTTT. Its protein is CASNRQGRTDTQYF.

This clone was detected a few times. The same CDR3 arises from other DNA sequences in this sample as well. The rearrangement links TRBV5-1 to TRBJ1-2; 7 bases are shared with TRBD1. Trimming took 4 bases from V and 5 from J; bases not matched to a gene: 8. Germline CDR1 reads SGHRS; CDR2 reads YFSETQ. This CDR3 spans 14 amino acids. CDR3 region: CASSGTGVGYGYTF. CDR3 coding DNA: TGCGCCAGCAGCGGCACAGGGGTGGGGTATGGCTACACCTTC.

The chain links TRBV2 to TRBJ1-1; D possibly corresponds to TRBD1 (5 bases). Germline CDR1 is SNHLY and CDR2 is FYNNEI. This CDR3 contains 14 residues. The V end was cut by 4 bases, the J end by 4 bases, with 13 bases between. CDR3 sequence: CASSVGTPPTEAFF. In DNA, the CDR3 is TGTGCCAGCAGTGTTGGGACCCCGCCCACTGAAGCTTTCTTT.